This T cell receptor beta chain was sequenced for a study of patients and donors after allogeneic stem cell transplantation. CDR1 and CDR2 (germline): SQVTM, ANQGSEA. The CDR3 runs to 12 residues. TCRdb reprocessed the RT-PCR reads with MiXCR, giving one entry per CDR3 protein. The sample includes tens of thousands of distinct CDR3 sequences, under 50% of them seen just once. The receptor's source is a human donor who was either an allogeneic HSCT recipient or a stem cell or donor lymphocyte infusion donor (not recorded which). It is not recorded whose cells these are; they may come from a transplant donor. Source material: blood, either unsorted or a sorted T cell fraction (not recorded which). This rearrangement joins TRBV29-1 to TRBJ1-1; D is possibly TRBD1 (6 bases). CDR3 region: CGHREYGTEAFF. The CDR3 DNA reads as TGCGGACACAGGGAGTATGGCACTGAAGCTTTCTTT.